This TCR beta chain was recorded in a study of identical twins. Study observations and caveats: Zero-insertion analyses were open to partial confounding by invariant MAIT and iNKT cells. Cord blood's abundant beta clonotypes had fewer insertions, unlike memory repertoires.

CDR1 is SQVTM, CDR2 ANQGSEA, per germline. V gave up 4 bases and J gave up 6 bases, with 13 bases separating them. This CDR3 is 13 amino acids long. About this clonotype: What it binds is not known.

MiXCR, applied by TCRdb to the 5' RACE reads, yields one record per CDR3 protein. This table has around 680,000 distinct CDR3 sequences, 8.6% appearing once. These records were also assigned to another study, of yellow fever vaccine responses in identical twins. That investigation notes: Vaccine T cell responses of twins reportedly seemed partly convergent and partly personalized.

The TCR originated in a young woman in good health. The sequenced sample was PBMCs. V usage is TRBV29-1 and J usage is TRBJ2-1; D uncertain. In nucleotides, the CDR3 is TGCAGCGTTGTTTTTAGGGCGTCCAATGAGCAGTTCTTC. Translated: CSVVFRASNEQFF.